A selection of T cell receptor beta chains follows, all from one sample in a study of a mutant IDH1 vaccine in newly diagnosed glioma. The data were produced by immunoSEQ multiplex PCR, yet TCRdb's version contains in-frame clones alone and is incomplete. The table records some 38,000 clones, 60% to 80% of them present only once. This specimen was PBMCs, taken from a glioma patient treated with radiotherapy, temozolomide or both. The receptors shown here come from a man aged 35-49 years with glioma. Some clones in this sample may be carry-over from other donors' samples. Both conserved end residues are part of each CDR3. D genes are given only for firm matches. Size is omitted from some rows. Given values are once, few, many or a class for expanded clones.

clone_size j_call d_call v_call cdr3_aa cdr3_nt
. TRBJ1-2 TRBD1 TRBV10-3 CAISQGGAGNYGYTF TGTGCCATCAGCCAAGGGGGCGCGGGTAACTATGGCTACACCTTC
. TRBJ2-7 . TRBV7-9 CASSFKDSWEQYF TGTGCCAGCAGCTTTAAGGACAGTTGGGAGCAGTACTTC
once TRBJ1-1 . TRBV5-4 CASSLGTVRWTEAFF TGTGCCAGCAGCTTGGGTACAGTTCGATGGACTGAAGCTTTCTTT
few TRBJ1-2 . TRBV10-2 CASVAAGFGGYTF TGCGCCAGCGTTGCGGCAGGGTTCGGTGGCTACACCTTC
. TRBJ1-2 . TRBV6-1 CASSGQSYGYTF TGTGCCAGCAGTGGACAGTCCTATGGCTACACCTTC
. TRBJ1-3 . TRBV7-9 CASSSPGTAGNTIYF TGTGCCAGCAGCTCGCCCGGGACGGCTGGAAACACCATATATTTT
. TRBJ1-2 TRBD1 TRBV30 CAWSVPTGGAYSNYGYTF TGTGCCTGGAGTGTACCGACAGGGGGCGCTTATAGTAACTATGGCTACACCTTC
. TRBJ1-3 . TRBV7-9 CASSLTADSGNTIYF TGTGCCAGCAGCTTAACCGCGGACTCTGGAAACACCATATATTTT
once TRBJ2-1 . TRBV2 CASSEQGIWNEQFF TGTGCCAGCAGTGAACAGGGGATTTGGAATGAGCAGTTCTTC
. TRBJ2-7 . TRBV29-1 CSVGIDRYEQYF TGCAGCGTTGGAATCGACAGATACGAGCAGTACTTC
few TRBJ1-1 . TRBV6-5 CASLGGGRTEAFF TGTGCCAGCTTGGGGGGAGGAAGAACTGAAGCTTTCTTT
. TRBJ1-1 . TRBV28 CASSSGQSTEAFF TGTGCCAGCAGTTCCGGACAGTCTACTGAAGCTTTCTTT
. TRBJ1-3 TRBD1 TRBV4-3 CASSQEVTRTGIGNTIYF TGCGCCAGCAGCCAAGAAGTCACCAGGACAGGGATAGGAAACACCATATATTTT
. TRBJ2-5 TRBD2 TRBV5-4 CASSLAPAGAQETQYF TGTGCCAGCAGCTTGGCTCCAGCGGGGGCCCAAGAGACCCAGTACTTC
. TRBJ1-4 TRBD1 TRBV30 CAWTDRGATNEKLFF TGTGCCTGGACCGACAGGGGTGCAACTAATGAAAAACTGTTTTTT
. TRBJ2-2 TRBD2 TRBV11-2 CASYPGLAGNTGELFF TGTGCCAGTTATCCGGGACTAGCGGGGAACACCGGGGAGCTGTTTTTT
few TRBJ1-2 . TRBV18 CASSPGERSYGYTF TGTGCCAGCTCACCGGGGGAGAGGAGCTATGGCTACACCTTC
. TRBJ1-5 . TRBV6-1 CASSERRNQPQHF TGTGCCAGCAGTGAAAGGCGGAATCAGCCCCAGCATTTT
. TRBJ1-4 . TRBV7-9 CASSLGQTTNEKLFF TGTGCCAGCAGCTTAGGACAGACGACTAATGAAAAACTGTTTTTT
. TRBJ1-4 . TRBV5-1 CASSGDPTNEKLFF TGCGCCAGCAGCGGGGACCCAACTAATGAAAAACTGTTTTTT
once TRBJ1-2 TRBD1 TRBV7-9 CASSGWDRAYGYTF TGTGCCAGCAGCGGCTGGGACAGAGCCTATGGCTACACCTTC
. TRBJ2-1 TRBD2 TRBV7-6 CASSLSPSGGDSSYNEQFF TGTGCCAGCAGCTTAAGTCCTAGCGGGGGGGATAGCTCCTACAATGAGCAGTTCTTC
. TRBJ1-1 . TRBV7-9 CASSLLGVNTEAFF TGTGCCAGCAGCTTACTCGGGGTGAACACTGAAGCTTTCTTT
medium-sized TRBJ1-1 . TRBV9 CASSVRDANTEAFF TGTGCCAGCAGCGTGCGGGACGCCAACACTGAAGCTTTCTTT
. TRBJ1-1 . TRBV15 CATSRDQGAAFF TGTGCCACCAGCAGAGACCAAGGGGCGGCTTTCTTT
few TRBJ1-1 . TRBV30 CAWSGTREAFF TGTGCCTGGAGTGGGACAAGGGAAGCTTTCTTT
. TRBJ1-1 . TRBV7-9 CASSAWDRETEAFF TGTGCCAGCAGCGCCTGGGACCGGGAGACTGAAGCTTTCTTT
. TRBJ1-2 . TRBV23-1 CASSQLGYTF TGCGCCAGCAGTCAACTTGGCTACACCTTC
. TRBJ1-1 . TRBV15 CATSRGLGVLGTEAFF TGTGCCACCAGCAGGGGGCTCGGAGTCTTGGGGACTGAAGCTTTCTTT
. TRBJ2-7 . TRBV14 CASSQGQAFTYEQYF TGTGCCAGCAGCCAAGGACAGGCCTTCACCTACGAGCAGTACTTC
. TRBJ2-7 TRBD1 TRBV6-5 CASSPGGNGVYEQYF TGTGCCAGCAGTCCAGGGGGCAACGGAGTCTACGAGCAGTACTTC